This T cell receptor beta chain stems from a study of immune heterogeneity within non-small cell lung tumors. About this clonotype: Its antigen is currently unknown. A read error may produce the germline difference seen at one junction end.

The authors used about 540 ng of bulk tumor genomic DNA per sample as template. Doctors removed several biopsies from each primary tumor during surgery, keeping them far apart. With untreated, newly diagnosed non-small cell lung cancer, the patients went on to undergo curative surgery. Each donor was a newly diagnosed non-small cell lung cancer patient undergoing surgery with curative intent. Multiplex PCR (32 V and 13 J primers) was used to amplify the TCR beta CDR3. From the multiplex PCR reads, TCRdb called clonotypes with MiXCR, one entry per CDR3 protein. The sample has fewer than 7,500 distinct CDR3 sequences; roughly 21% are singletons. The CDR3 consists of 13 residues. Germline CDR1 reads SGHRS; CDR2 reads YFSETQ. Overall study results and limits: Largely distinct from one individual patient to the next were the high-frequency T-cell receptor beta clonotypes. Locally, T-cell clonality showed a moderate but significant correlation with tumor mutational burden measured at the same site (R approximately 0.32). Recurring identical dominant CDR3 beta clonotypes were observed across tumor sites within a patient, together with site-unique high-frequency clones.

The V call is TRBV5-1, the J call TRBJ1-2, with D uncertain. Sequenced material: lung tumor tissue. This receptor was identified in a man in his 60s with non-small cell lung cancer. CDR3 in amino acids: CASSSAGKYGYTF. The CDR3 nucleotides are TGCGCAAGCAGCTCGGCGGGGAAATATGGCTACACCTTC.